Following are 17 T cell receptor beta chains from one sample sequenced in a study of T cell responses to AZD1222 COVID-19 vaccine. Method: immunoSEQ multiplex PCR; TCRdb's copy keeps in-frame clones and lacks some. The sample lists around 160,000 clones, approximately 94% occurring once. The material was peripheral blood, obtained 28 days after the second AZD1222 dose. The origin of the receptors is an adult who received the AZD1222 COVID-19 vaccine.

The genes are TRBV28 and TRBJ2-7, with 9 bases that match TRBD1. The V gene end was trimmed by 5 bases and the J gene end by 2 bases; junction bases not matched to a gene: 7. The CDR3 covers 15 residues. In germline, CDR1 is MDHEN, CDR2 SYDVKM. As DNA, the CDR3 is TGTGCCAGCAGTGGCTCCGGGACAGGGACCTACGAGCAGTACTTC. Translating gives CASSGSGTGTYEQYF.

The chain carries TRBV6-2 or TRBV6-3 and TRBJ2-3; TRBD2 agrees at 8 bases. The CDR3 has 14 amino acids. CDR1 is MNHEY, CDR2 SVGEGT, per germline. With V trimmed by 5 bases and J by 3 bases, 4 bases remained unmatched. As DNA, the CDR3 is TGTGCCAGCAGTAGCGGGAGTGAGACAGATACGCAGTATTTT. Its translation: CASSSGSETDTQYF.

The CDR3 bases are TGTGCCAGCAGTTACGATGGGGGTTACGAGCAGTACTTC. Translating it yields CASSYDGGYEQYF. This chain links TRBV6-2 or TRBV6-3 with TRBJ2-7; D tentatively fits TRBD1 or TRBD2 (5 bases each). The CDR3 is made up of 13 amino acids. Trimming removed 2 bases at V and 4 bases at J, with 9 bases between. The V gene's germline CDR1 is MNHEY and CDR2 SVGEGT.

The chain has TRBV2 and TRBJ1-4; perhaps TRBD1 as D (6 bases). The CDR3 runs to 14 residues. V gave up 4 bases and J gave up 4 bases, with 10 bases separating them. The germline V gene encodes CDR1 SNHLY and CDR2 FYNNEI. The CDR3 loop is CASSGTDYNEKLFF. CDR3 nucleotide sequence: TGTGCCAGCAGTGGGACAGACTATAATGAAAAACTGTTTTTT.

The chain recombines TRBV18 with TRBJ1-5; D remains ambiguous. With 5 bases removed from V and 11 bases from J, the gap between germline ends came to 19 bases. The CDR3 length is 14 residues. Germline assignment: CDR1 KGHSH and CDR2 LQKENI. The CDR3 sequence is CASSYNTRIESQHF. CDR3 sequence (DNA): TGTGCCAGCTCATACAATACAAGGATTGAGTCCCAGCATTTT.

This clone has a handful of counts. The V and J genes are TRBV12-2 and TRBJ2-5; no check of the table's D call, TRBD1, against the DNA was made. TRBV12-2 is recorded as a pseudogene. This CDR3 has 13 residues. Here the CDR3 reads CASQEGAKETQYF. Written as DNA, the CDR3 is TGTGCAAGTCAGGAAGGGGCGAAAGAGACCCAGTACTTC.

This clone was picked up one time. V is TRBV7-9 and J is TRBJ2-2, with TRBD1 matching over 10 bases. Germline V gene sequence: CDR1 SEHNR, CDR2 FQNEAQ (reference sequence). V lost 2 bases, J lost 0 bases, and 9 bases stayed unmatched. This CDR3 contains 19 residues. CDR3 amino acids: CASSLPGTGAQTNTGELFF. In DNA, the CDR3 is TGTGCCAGCAGCTTACCCGGGACAGGGGCCCAAACGAACACCGGGGAGCTGTTTTTT.

This rearrangement joins TRBV12-3 or TRBV12-4 to TRBJ2-5; D call uncertain. The V end lost 6 bases, the J end lost 5 bases, and 4 bases lay between the germline ends. The CDR3 spans 10 residues. The CDR3 loop is CASRGETQYF. CDR3 DNA sequence: TGTGCCAGCAGAGGGGAGACCCAGTACTTC.

The CDR3 region has the DNA TGCGCCAGCAGCTTCCAGTCGAGTTGGAACACTGAAGCTTTCTTT. It encodes CASSFQSSWNTEAFF. V and J are TRBV5-1 and TRBJ1-1; no reliable D call. In germline, CDR1 is SGHRS, CDR2 YFSETQ. V shed 2 bases and J shed 1 base, with 12 bases lying between them. CDR3 length: 15 amino acids. Complete variable domain (other parts from reference TRBV5-1 and TRBJ1-1): KAGVTQTPRYLIKTRGQQVTLSCSPISGHRSVSWYQQTPGQGLQFLFEYFSETQRNKGNFPGRFSGRQFSNSRSEMNVSTLELGDSALYLCASSFQSSWNTEAFFGQGTRLTVV.

The chain carries TRBV19 and TRBJ1-2; D might be TRBD1 (5 bases). The ends were cut back, 8 bases at V and 7 bases at J, with 11 bases in the middle. Per germline, CDR1 LNHDA and CDR2 SQIVND (reference sequence). This CDR3 is 11 amino acids long. The CDR3: CASWGGGGYTF. In DNA form, the CDR3 reads TGTGCCAGTTGGGGCGGTGGTGGCTACACCTTC.

V and J are TRBV6-5 and TRBJ1-2, with 11 bases that match TRBD1. Germline V gene sequence: CDR1 MNHEY, CDR2 SVGAGI. Trimming removed 2 bases from V and 8 bases from J; junction bases left unmatched: 7. The CDR3 is made up of 15 amino acids. The CDR3 DNA reads as TGTGCCAGCAGTTACGTAGGACAGGGGGCGGAGGGCTACACCTTC. Protein product: CASSYVGQGAEGYTF.

The genes are TRBV13 and TRBJ2-1; TRBD2 aligns across 8 bases. V was clipped by 6 bases and J by 7 bases; unmatched bases: 11. This CDR3 is built from 15 residues. Germline values: CDR1 PRHDT, CDR2 FYEKMQ (reference sequence). Here the CDR3 DNA reads TGTGCCAGCAGGACACTACTGAGCGGGAGAAATGAGCAGTTCTTC. Protein sequence: CASRTLLSGRNEQFF.

This clone was found once. The chain links TRBV5-1 to TRBJ1-1, with D unclear. The CDR3 runs to 13 residues. Germline CDR1 SGHRS, CDR2 YFSETQ. Trimming took 3 bases from V and 4 from J, leaving 10 bases between them. CDR3 DNA: TGCGCCAGCAGCTCGGACTTAGGCACTGAAGCTTTCTTT. Protein sequence: CASSSDLGTEAFF.

The V and J genes are TRBV6-5 and TRBJ2-7, with D hard to call. The germline V and J ends were trimmed by 7 bases and 2 bases, with 15 bases remaining between them. CDR3 length equals 14 residues. Per germline, CDR1 MNHEY and CDR2 SVGAGI. The CDR3 loop is CASTPLSSAYEQYF. For the CDR3, the DNA is TGTGCCAGCACCCCCCTATCGTCGGCCTACGAGCAGTACTTC.

The J gene is TRBJ1-1, the V gene TRBV5-1; tentative D call: TRBD1 (5 bases). Germline loops: CDR1 SGHRS, CDR2 YFSETQ. V lost 4 bases, J lost 5 bases, and 18 bases lay in between. This CDR3 contains 15 residues. This CDR3 reads CASSRSSREATEAFF. The CDR3 DNA reads TGCGCCAGCAGCCGAAGTAGCAGGGAGGCGACTGAAGCTTTCTTT.

The chain uses TRBV28 and TRBJ2-1; unclear D gene. This CDR3 has 12 residues. Between the trimmed V and J ends, which lost 8 bases and 7 bases, there was a span of 12 bases. Germline CDR1 reads MDHEN; CDR2 reads SYDVKM. CDR3 residues: CASEDPMNEQFF. In nucleotides, the CDR3 is TGTGCCAGCGAGGACCCCATGAATGAGCAGTTCTTC.

The chain couples TRBV11-2 to TRBJ1-3; D gene unclear. V was clipped by 5 bases and J by 4 bases, with 9 bases between them. In germline, CDR1 is SGHAT, CDR2 FQNNGV. This CDR3 has 13 amino acids. CDR3 DNA sequence: TGTGCCAGCAGCGCTTTAAGGGGAAACACCATATATTTT. Amino acid sequence: CASSALRGNTIYF. Together with reference TRBV11-2 and TRBJ1-3, the CDR3 gives the full variable domain: EAGVAQSPRYKIIEKRQSVAFWCNPISGHATLYWYQQILGQGPKLLIQFQNNGVVDDSQLPKDRFSAERLKGVDSTLKIQPAKLEDSAVYLCASSALRGNTIYFGEGSWLTVV.